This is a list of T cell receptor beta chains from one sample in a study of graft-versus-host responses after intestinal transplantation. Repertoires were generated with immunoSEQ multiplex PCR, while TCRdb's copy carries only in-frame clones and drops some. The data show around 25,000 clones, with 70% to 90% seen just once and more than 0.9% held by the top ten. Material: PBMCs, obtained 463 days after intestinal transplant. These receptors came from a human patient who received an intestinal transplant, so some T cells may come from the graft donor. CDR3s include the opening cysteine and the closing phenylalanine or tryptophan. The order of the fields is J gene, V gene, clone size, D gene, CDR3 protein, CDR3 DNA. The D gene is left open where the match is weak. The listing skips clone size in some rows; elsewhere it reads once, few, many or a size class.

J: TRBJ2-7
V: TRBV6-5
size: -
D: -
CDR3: CASSIFGGDDEQYF
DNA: TGTGCCAGCAGTATCTTTGGAGGGGATGACGAGCAGTACTTC

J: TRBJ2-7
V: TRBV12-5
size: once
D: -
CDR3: CASGLGRPYEQYF
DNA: TGTGCTAGTGGTTTGGGTCGTCCCTACGAGCAGTACTTC

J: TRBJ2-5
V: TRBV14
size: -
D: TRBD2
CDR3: CASSPHPNGRQETQYF
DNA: TGTGCCAGCAGCCCCCACCCCAACGGGAGGCAGGAGACCCAGTACTTC

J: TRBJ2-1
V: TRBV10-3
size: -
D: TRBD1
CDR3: CAISRQGDEQFF
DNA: TGTGCCATCAGCCGACAGGGCGATGAGCAGTTCTTC

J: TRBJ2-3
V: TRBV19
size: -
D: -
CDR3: CASSLLPGQVPSTDTQYF
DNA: TGTGCCAGTAGTCTTTTACCGGGCCAAGTCCCTAGCACAGATACGCAGTATTTT

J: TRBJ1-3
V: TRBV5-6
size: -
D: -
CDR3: CASSLAKQIGNTIYF
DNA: TGTGCCAGCAGCTTAGCCAAGCAGATTGGAAACACCATATATTTT

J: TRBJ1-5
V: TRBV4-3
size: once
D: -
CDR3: CASSQLGVPNQPQHF
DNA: TGCGCCAGCAGCCAACTCGGAGTTCCCAATCAGCCCCAGCATTTT

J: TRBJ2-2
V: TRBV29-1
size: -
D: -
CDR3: CSAEGLAINTGELFF
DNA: TGCAGCGCCGAAGGGCTAGCAATTAACACCGGGGAGCTGTTTTTT

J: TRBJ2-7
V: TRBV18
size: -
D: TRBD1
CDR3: CASSSRQGALNF
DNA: TGTGCCAGCTCATCGAGACAGGGGGCGCTTAACTTC

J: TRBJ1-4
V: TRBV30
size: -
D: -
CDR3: CALSAGAVSNEKLFF
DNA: TGTGCCTTGAGTGCTGGGGCAGTCTCTAATGAAAAACTGTTTTTT

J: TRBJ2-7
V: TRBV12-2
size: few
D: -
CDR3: CASRPRQGDEQYF
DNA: TGTGCAAGTCGCCCCCGACAGGGGGACGAGCAGTACTTC

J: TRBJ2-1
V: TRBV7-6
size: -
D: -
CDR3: CASSLKLSSYNEQFF
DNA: TGTGCCAGCAGCTTAAAGTTGAGCTCCTACAATGAGCAGTTCTTC

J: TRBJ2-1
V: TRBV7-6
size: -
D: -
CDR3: CASSPQGLVDEQFF
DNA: TGTGCCAGCAGCCCACAGGGCCTTGTGGATGAGCAGTTCTTC

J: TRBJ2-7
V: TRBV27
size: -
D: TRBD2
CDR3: CASSLGLAGEQYF
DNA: TGTGCCAGCAGTTTAGGACTAGCAGGGGAGCAGTACTTC

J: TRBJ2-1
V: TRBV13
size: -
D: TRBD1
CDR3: CASSRRTGGNEQFF
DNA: TGTGCCAGCAGCCGACGGACAGGGGGCAATGAGCAGTTCTTC

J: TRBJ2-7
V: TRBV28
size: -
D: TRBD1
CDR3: CAIPGTGVTYEQYF
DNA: TGTGCCATCCCCGGGACAGGCGTAACCTACGAGCAGTACTTC

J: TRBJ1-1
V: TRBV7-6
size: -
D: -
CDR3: CASSQGTGRNTEAFF
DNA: TGTGCCAGCAGCCAAGGAACAGGGAGGAACACTGAAGCTTTCTTT

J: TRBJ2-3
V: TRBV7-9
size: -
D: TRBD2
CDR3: CASRMGREAPDTQYF
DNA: TGTGCCAGCAGGATGGGGCGGGAGGCCCCAGATACGCAGTATTTT

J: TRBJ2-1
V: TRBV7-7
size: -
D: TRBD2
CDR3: CASGTGPYNEQFF
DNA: TGTGCTAGCGGGACTGGGCCCTACAATGAGCAGTTCTTC

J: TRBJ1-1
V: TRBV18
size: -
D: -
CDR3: CASSPGGPEAFF
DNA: TGTGCCAGCTCACCTGGTGGGCCTGAAGCTTTCTTT

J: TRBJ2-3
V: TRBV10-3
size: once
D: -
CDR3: CAISDQSNQGIGTDTQYF
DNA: TGTGCCATCAGTGACCAGAGTAACCAGGGTATTGGGACAGATACGCAGTATTTT

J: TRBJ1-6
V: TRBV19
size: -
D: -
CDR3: CASSPDPYRIFSPLHF
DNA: TGTGCCAGTAGTCCCGACCCCTACAGGATTTTTTCACCCCTCCACTTT

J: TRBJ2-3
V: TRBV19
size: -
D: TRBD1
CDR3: CASSTRQGTDTQYF
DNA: TGTGCCAGTAGTACGCGACAGGGAACAGATACGCAGTATTTT

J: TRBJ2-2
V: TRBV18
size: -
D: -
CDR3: CASSPRDSLYPTGELFF
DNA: TGTGCCAGCTCACCGCGGGACTCCCTTTACCCGACCGGGGAGCTGTTTTTT

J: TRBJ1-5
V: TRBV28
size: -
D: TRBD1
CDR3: CASSLSQGARQPQHF
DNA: TGTGCCAGCAGTTTGTCACAGGGGGCTCGGCAGCCCCAGCATTTT

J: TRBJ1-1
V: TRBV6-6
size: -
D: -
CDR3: CASSYPGQKNTEAFF
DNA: TGTGCCAGCAGTTACCCCGGACAGAAGAACACTGAAGCTTTCTTT

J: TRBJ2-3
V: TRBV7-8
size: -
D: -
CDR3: CVAADFGGADTQYF
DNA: TGTGTCGCCGCTGACTTCGGGGGTGCAGATACGCAGTATTTT

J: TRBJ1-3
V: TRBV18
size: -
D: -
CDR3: CASSPEVGNTIYF
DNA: TGTGCCAGCTCACCAGAAGTTGGAAACACCATATATTTT

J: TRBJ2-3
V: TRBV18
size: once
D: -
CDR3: CASSPPGRGTQYF
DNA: TGTGCCAGCTCACCACCGGGGAGGGGGACGCAGTATTTT

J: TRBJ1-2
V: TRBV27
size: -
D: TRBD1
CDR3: CASSLWTGSGYTF
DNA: TGTGCCAGCAGTTTATGGACAGGGTCTGGCTACACCTTC

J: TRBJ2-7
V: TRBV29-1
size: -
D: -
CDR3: CSVEGVEAEQYF
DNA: TGCAGCGTTGAGGGCGTGGAGGCCGAGCAGTACTTC

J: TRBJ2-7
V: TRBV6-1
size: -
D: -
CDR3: CASSVAGTTSYEQYF
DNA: TGTGCCAGCAGTGTAGCCGGGACGACCTCCTACGAGCAGTACTTC

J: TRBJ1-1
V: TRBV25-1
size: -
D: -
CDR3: CASAPTVGTEAFF
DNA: TGTGCCAGCGCTCCGACAGTAGGCACTGAAGCTTTCTTT

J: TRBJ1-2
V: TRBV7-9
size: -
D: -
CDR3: CASSLGEINYGYTF
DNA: TGTGCCAGCAGCTTAGGAGAGATTAACTATGGCTACACCTTC

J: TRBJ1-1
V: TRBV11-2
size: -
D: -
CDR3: CASSLSVNTEAFF
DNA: TGTGCCAGCAGCTTATCAGTGAACACTGAAGCTTTCTTT

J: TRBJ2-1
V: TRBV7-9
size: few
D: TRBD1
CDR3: CASTEGQGAYYNEQFF
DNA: TGTGCCAGCACCGAGGGACAGGGGGCGTATTACAATGAGCAGTTCTTC

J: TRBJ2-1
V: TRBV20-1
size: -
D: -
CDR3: CRATRGDEQFF
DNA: TGCAGAGCTACGAGGGGAGATGAGCAGTTCTTC

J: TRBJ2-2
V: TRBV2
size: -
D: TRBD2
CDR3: CAARREGNTGELFF
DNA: TGTGCCGCGCGGCGGGAGGGTAACACCGGGGAGCTGTTTTTT

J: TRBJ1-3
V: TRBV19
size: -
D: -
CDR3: CASSVPEWGHGNTIYF
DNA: TGTGCCAGTAGTGTTCCTGAGTGGGGGCATGGAAACACCATATATTTT

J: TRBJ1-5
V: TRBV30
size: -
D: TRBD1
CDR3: CAWQKTGNQPQHF
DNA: TGTGCCTGGCAGAAGACAGGGAATCAGCCCCAGCATTTT

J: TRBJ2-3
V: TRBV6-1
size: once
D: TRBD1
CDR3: CASKGQGVGTDTQYF
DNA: TGTGCCAGCAAGGGACAGGGGGTGGGCACAGATACGCAGTATTTT

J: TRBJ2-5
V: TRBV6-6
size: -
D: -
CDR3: CASSYGGETQYF
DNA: TGTGCCAGCAGTTACGGGGGTGAGACCCAGTACTTC

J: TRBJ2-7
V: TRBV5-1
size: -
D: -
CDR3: CASSFRGEQYF
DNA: TGCGCCAGCAGCTTCAGGGGAGAGCAGTACTTC

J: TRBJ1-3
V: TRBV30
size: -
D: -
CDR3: CAWRPRDKPGNTIYF
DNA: TGTGCCTGGAGACCCCGGGACAAGCCTGGAAACACCATATATTTT

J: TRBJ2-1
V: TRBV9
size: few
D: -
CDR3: CASTKEVAESNEQFF
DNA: TGTGCCAGCACCAAAGAAGTAGCGGAGTCGAATGAGCAGTTCTTC